Listed below are T cell receptor beta chains from one sample, sequenced in a study of blood T cell repertoires in COVID-19. Assay: immunoSEQ multiplex PCR; the TCRdb copy retains only in-frame clones and omits some. The sample has some 150,000 clones, 75% to 80% seen once. The sequencing input was peripheral blood. These receptors were taken from a woman aged 50 to 60 with active or convalescent COVID-19. The CDR3 runs from the conserved cysteine through the conserved F or W. The D gene is left open where the match is weak. The size entry is marked missing in some rows and otherwise reads once, few, many or a size class.

J gene: TRBJ2-3; V gene: TRBV18; D gene: TRBD2; clone size: NA; CDR3 protein: CASSPRLAGSDTQYF; CDR3 DNA: TGTGCCAGCTCACCAAGGCTAGCGGGGTCAGATACGCAGTATTTT
J gene: TRBJ1-6; V gene: TRBV18; D gene: NA; clone size: NA; CDR3 protein: CASSRIVQDDSPLHF; CDR3 DNA: TGTGCCAGCTCTCGAATAGTACAGGACGATTCACCCCTCCACTTT
J gene: TRBJ2-2; V gene: TRBV30; D gene: TRBD2; clone size: NA; CDR3 protein: CAWSVIRTSGVGPGELFF; CDR3 DNA: TGTGCCTGGAGTGTAATTCGAACAAGCGGGGTTGGTCCCGGGGAGCTGTTTTTT
J gene: TRBJ2-7; V gene: TRBV12-5; D gene: TRBD1; clone size: NA; CDR3 protein: CASGLALDRGPPYEQYF; CDR3 DNA: TGTGCTAGTGGTTTGGCCTTAGACAGGGGGCCCCCCTACGAGCAGTACTTC
J gene: TRBJ2-5; V gene: TRBV5-4; D gene: TRBD2; clone size: NA; CDR3 protein: CASSFSSGRGETQYF; CDR3 DNA: TGTGCCAGCAGCTTTTCCTCCGGGCGGGGGGAGACCCAGTACTTC
J gene: TRBJ1-1; V gene: TRBV9; D gene: NA; clone size: NA; CDR3 protein: CACCGGAFTEAFF; CDR3 DNA: TGTGCCTGTTGCGGGGGCGCGTTCACTGAAGCTTTCTTT
J gene: TRBJ2-7; V gene: TRBV18; D gene: TRBD1; clone size: NA; CDR3 protein: CASSPLGQGAHEQYF; CDR3 DNA: TGTGCCAGCTCACCACTAGGACAGGGTGCCCACGAGCAGTACTTC
J gene: TRBJ2-1; V gene: TRBV27; D gene: TRBD2; clone size: NA; CDR3 protein: CASRPLGGRDYNEQFF; CDR3 DNA: TGTGCCAGCAGGCCGCTGGGCGGGAGGGACTACAATGAGCAGTTCTTC
J gene: TRBJ1-1; V gene: TRBV21-1; D gene: NA; clone size: NA; CDR3 protein: CASSKRSDRERAEAFF; CDR3 DNA: TGTGCCAGCAGCAAACGGTCGGACAGGGAAAGGGCTGAAGCTTTCTTT
J gene: TRBJ2-5; V gene: TRBV6-2/TRBV6-3; D gene: TRBD1; clone size: few; CDR3 protein: CASSYSWGTEVQETQYF; CDR3 DNA: TGTGCCAGCAGTTACTCTTGGGGGACAGAAGTCCAAGAGACCCAGTACTTC
J gene: TRBJ1-6; V gene: TRBV3-1/TRBV3-2; D gene: NA; clone size: NA; CDR3 protein: CASSQNIGGQSPLHF; CDR3 DNA: TGTGCCAGCAGCCAGAATATTGGTGGGCAGTCACCCCTCCACTTT
J gene: TRBJ2-7; V gene: TRBV28; D gene: NA; clone size: NA; CDR3 protein: CASSPIGTLSYEQYF; CDR3 DNA: TGTGCCAGCAGTCCCATCGGGACACTCTCCTACGAGCAGTACTTC
J gene: TRBJ2-5; V gene: TRBV7-2; D gene: TRBD2; clone size: few; CDR3 protein: CASSFRGTTQETQYF; CDR3 DNA: TGTGCCAGCAGCTTTCGAGGGACTACCCAAGAGACCCAGTACTTC
J gene: TRBJ1-1; V gene: TRBV29-1; D gene: NA; clone size: NA; CDR3 protein: CSVEGDRHAWAEAFF; CDR3 DNA: TGCAGCGTTGAAGGCGACAGGCACGCTTGGGCTGAAGCTTTCTTT
J gene: TRBJ1-2; V gene: TRBV9; D gene: NA; clone size: few; CDR3 protein: CASSVDDGARANYGYTF; CDR3 DNA: TGTGCCAGCAGCGTAGATGATGGGGCCCGAGCTAACTATGGCTACACCTTC
J gene: TRBJ1-1; V gene: TRBV30; D gene: NA; clone size: NA; CDR3 protein: CAWERGARTEAFF; CDR3 DNA: TGTGCCTGGGAACGGGGGGCGCGGACTGAAGCTTTCTTT
J gene: TRBJ2-7; V gene: TRBV7-2; D gene: NA; clone size: NA; CDR3 protein: CASSLDRASTYEQYF; CDR3 DNA: TGTGCCAGCAGCCTCGACAGAGCGTCAACCTACGAGCAGTACTTC
J gene: TRBJ1-1; V gene: TRBV2; D gene: NA; clone size: NA; CDR3 protein: CLTAGRTEAFF; CDR3 DNA: TGTCTTACGGCAGGGCGGACTGAAGCTTTCTTT
J gene: TRBJ2-5; V gene: TRBV5-6; D gene: TRBD2; clone size: once; CDR3 protein: CASSPGGAQETQYF; CDR3 DNA: TGTGCCAGCAGCCCGGGGGGGGCCCAAGAGACCCAGTACTTC
J gene: TRBJ2-7; V gene: TRBV27; D gene: TRBD2; clone size: NA; CDR3 protein: CASSLTGLATTYEQYF; CDR3 DNA: TGTGCCAGCAGTTTGACGGGACTAGCGACAACCTACGAGCAGTACTTC
J gene: TRBJ1-3; V gene: TRBV30; D gene: TRBD1; clone size: NA; CDR3 protein: CAWNPSRDRRNTIYF; CDR3 DNA: TGTGCCTGGAACCCTTCCCGGGACAGAAGAAACACCATATATTTT
J gene: TRBJ1-5; V gene: TRBV19; D gene: NA; clone size: NA; CDR3 protein: CASSIRGSGNQPQHF; CDR3 DNA: TGTGCCAGTAGTATCAGGGGAAGCGGCAATCAGCCCCAGCATTTT
J gene: TRBJ1-2; V gene: TRBV7-9; D gene: TRBD1; clone size: NA; CDR3 protein: CASSSGQLYGYTF; CDR3 DNA: TGTGCCAGCAGCTCGGGACAGCTATATGGCTACACCTTC
J gene: TRBJ1-2; V gene: TRBV30; D gene: TRBD1; clone size: NA; CDR3 protein: CAWSVLNRGTGYTF; CDR3 DNA: TGTGCCTGGAGTGTCTTAAACAGGGGAACTGGCTACACCTTC
J gene: TRBJ1-1; V gene: TRBV30; D gene: NA; clone size: NA; CDR3 protein: CAWSQGAEYTEAFF; CDR3 DNA: TGTGCCTGGAGTCAAGGAGCCGAGTATACTGAAGCTTTCTTT
J gene: TRBJ2-7; V gene: TRBV28; D gene: NA; clone size: many; CDR3 protein: CASSFSDRTYEQYF; CDR3 DNA: TGTGCCAGCAGTTTTAGCGACAGGACCTACGAGCAGTACTTC
J gene: TRBJ1-2; V gene: TRBV27; D gene: NA; clone size: NA; CDR3 protein: CASSLRGQYTNYGYTF; CDR3 DNA: TGTGCCAGCAGTTTGCGCGGACAGTATACTAACTATGGCTACACCTTC
J gene: TRBJ2-6; V gene: TRBV19; D gene: NA; clone size: NA; CDR3 protein: CASTHHSISGANVLTF; CDR3 DNA: TGTGCCAGTACCCATCATAGTATCTCTGGGGCCAACGTCCTGACTTTC
J gene: TRBJ2-3; V gene: TRBV10-3; D gene: NA; clone size: NA; CDR3 protein: CAISESFVQTTDTQYF; CDR3 DNA: TGTGCCATCAGTGAGTCGTTCGTACAGACCACAGATACGCAGTATTTT
J gene: TRBJ2-6; V gene: TRBV7-2; D gene: NA; clone size: NA; CDR3 protein: CASSTQPGFSGANVLTF; CDR3 DNA: TGTGCCAGCAGCACCCAACCAGGGTTTTCTGGGGCCAACGTCCTGACTTTC
J gene: TRBJ1-5; V gene: TRBV4-2; D gene: TRBD1; clone size: NA; CDR3 protein: CASSQDWARQGANQPQHF; CDR3 DNA: TGTGCCAGCAGCCAAGATTGGGCCCGACAGGGGGCGAATCAGCCCCAGCATTTT
J gene: TRBJ2-3; V gene: TRBV5-1; D gene: TRBD2; clone size: once; CDR3 protein: CASTPTSGSTDTQYF; CDR3 DNA: TGCGCCAGCACCCCGACTAGCGGGAGCACAGATACGCAGTATTTT
J gene: TRBJ1-1; V gene: TRBV7-2; D gene: TRBD1; clone size: NA; CDR3 protein: CASSLARTGAAFF; CDR3 DNA: TGTGCCAGCAGCTTAGCCCGGACAGGGGCTGCTTTCTTT
J gene: TRBJ1-1; V gene: TRBV9; D gene: NA; clone size: NA; CDR3 protein: CASSVVSVNTEAFF; CDR3 DNA: TGTGCCAGCAGCGTAGTATCCGTGAACACTGAAGCTTTCTTT
J gene: TRBJ1-3; V gene: TRBV6-5; D gene: NA; clone size: few; CDR3 protein: CASTDRGSGNTIYF; CDR3 DNA: TGTGCCAGCACCGACAGAGGCTCTGGAAACACCATATATTTT
J gene: TRBJ2-1; V gene: TRBV7-3; D gene: TRBD2; clone size: NA; CDR3 protein: CASSLTGGLAANEQFF; CDR3 DNA: TGTGCCAGCAGCTTAACTGGGGGACTAGCGGCTAATGAGCAGTTCTTC
J gene: TRBJ2-7; V gene: TRBV7-2; D gene: TRBD1; clone size: NA; CDR3 protein: CASSSQDGTGVYEQYF; CDR3 DNA: TGTGCCAGCAGCTCCCAAGACGGGACAGGGGTATACGAGCAGTACTTC